This passage covers 32 T cell receptor beta chains from one sample sequenced in a study of radiation and T cells in renal cell carcinoma. The time point was: baseline pretreatment blood. This sample's treatment: 15 Gy SBRT to primary tumor, nephrectomy 4 weeks later. Generated by immunoSEQ multiplex PCR, the TCRdb table keeps only in-frame clones and is missing some. This table has about 140,000 clones, 75% to 90% appearing once. The sequencing used blood, collected from a patient whose treatment included radiotherapy and nephrectomy. The receptors come from a woman between 50 and 59 years old with renal cell carcinoma.

The CDR3 spells CASSQETGFSQPQHF. CDR3 nucleotide sequence: TGCGCCAGCAGCCAGGAGACAGGTTTTAGTCAGCCCCAGCATTTT. The chain is built from TRBV4-3 and TRBJ1-5; D is perhaps TRBD1 (6 bases). The V gene's germline CDR1 is LGHNA and CDR2 YSLEER. CDR3 length: 15 residues. The V end lost 3 bases, the J end lost 6 bases, and 15 bases lay between the germline ends.

The rearrangement joins TRBV2 to TRBJ1-4; unclear D gene. From germline, CDR1 is SNHLY and CDR2 FYNNEI. Between the trimmed V and J ends, which lost 7 bases and 11 bases, there was a span of 14 bases. The CDR3 has 12 residues. DNA for the CDR3: TGTGCCAGCACCCTAGGACCTGAGAAACTGTTTTTT. Protein sequence: CASTLGPEKLFF.

This chain links TRBV30 with TRBJ1-5, with 7 bases identical to TRBD1. The germline V gene encodes CDR1 GTSNPN and CDR2 SVGIG (reference sequence). The length of the CDR3 is 13 residues. Trimming took 3 bases from V and 7 from J; bases not matched to a gene: 6. The chain's CDR3 is CAWRDRVGQPQHF. The CDR3 nucleotides read TGTGCCTGGAGAGACAGGGTCGGGCAGCCCCAGCATTTT.

V and J are TRBV7-2 and TRBJ2-7, with 7 bases identical to TRBD1. Germline lookup yields CDR1 SGHTA and CDR2 FQGNSA. This CDR3 region has 15 residues. The V gene end was trimmed by 5 bases and the J gene end by 0 bases; junction bases not matched to a gene: 7. CDR3 coding DNA: TGTGCCAGCAGCGATCAGGGGGATCTCTCCTACGAGCAGTACTTC. This sequence encodes CASSDQGDLSYEQYF.

This sequence joins TRBV5-1 and TRBJ2-1; D might be TRBD1 (6 bases). Germline CDR1 is SGHRS and CDR2 is YFSETQ. V was pared by 4 bases and J by 4 bases, with 15 bases between. The CDR3 runs to 15 residues. CDR3 DNA sequence: TGCGCCAGCAGCCATCCGGGACACCAATACAATGAGCAGTTCTTC. Its protein product is CASSHPGHQYNEQFF. Using reference TRBV5-1 and TRBJ2-1 for the parts outside the CDR3, the full variable domain is KAGVTQTPRYLIKTRGQQVTLSCSPISGHRSVSWYQQTPGQGLQFLFEYFSETQRNKGNFPGRFSGRQFSNSRSEMNVSTLELGDSALYLCASSHPGHQYNEQFFGPGTRLTVL.

The chain recombines TRBV10-1 with TRBJ2-2; D gene unclear. The CDR3 is 12 residues long. Germline lookup yields CDR1 WNHNN and CDR2 SYGVQD (reference sequence). V lost 8 bases to trimming and J lost 7 bases, with 11 bases between them. The CDR3 protein is CASGSSGGELFF. CDR3 coding DNA: TGCGCCAGCGGGTCGTCAGGCGGGGAGCTGTTTTTT.

This rearrangement joins TRBV28 to TRBJ2-7, with D perhaps given as TRBD1 or TRBD2 (5 bases each). This CDR3 is built from 15 residues. V was shortened by 7 bases and J by 2 bases, with 18 bases between the two germline ends. The V gene's germline CDR1 is MDHEN and CDR2 SYDVKM. The CDR3 DNA follows: TGTGCCAGCACCCTGTTGGGGGACCAAGCCTACGAGCAGTACTTC. It specifies CASTLLGDQAYEQYF.

J is TRBJ2-2 and V is TRBV11-1, with no clear D. The germline gives CDR1 SGHAT, CDR2 FQDESV (reference sequence). There are 13 residues in the CDR3. V lost 5 bases to trimming and J lost 5 bases, with 9 bases between them. The CDR3 DNA reads as TGTGCCAGCAGCCCCCTTCAGACCGGGGAGCTGTTTTTT. Its protein is CASSPLQTGELFF.

J is TRBJ2-3 and V is TRBV30; 13 bases agree with TRBD2. V was pared by 7 bases and J by 7 bases, with 11 bases of the junction left unmatched. The CDR3 sequence is 15 residues long. CDR1 and CDR2 (germline): GTSNPN, SVGIG (reference sequence). CDR3 amino acids: CASIPGTSGVNTQYF. In DNA form, the CDR3 reads TGTGCCTCTATTCCCGGGACTAGCGGGGTGAATACGCAGTATTTT.

The V and J genes are TRBV18 and TRBJ2-7, with 7 positions matching TRBD2. Germline V gene data show CDR1 as KGHSH and CDR2 as LQKENI. This CDR3 region has 13 residues. Trimming took 1 base from V and 7 from J; bases not matched to a gene: 4. The CDR3 reads CASSPRLREEQYF. CDR3 DNA: TGTGCCAGCTCACCACGTTTGCGGGAGGAGCAGTACTTC.

The chain has TRBV28 and TRBJ1-2, with D possibly matching TRBD1 (6 bases). Looked up from germline, CDR1 is MDHEN and CDR2 is SYDVKM. Trimming stripped 7 bases from V and 5 bases from J, with 11 bases between. The CDR3 sequence is 12 residues long. CDR3 sequence: CASTPQGYGYTF. For the CDR3, the DNA is TGTGCCAGCACCCCGCAGGGGTATGGCTACACCTTC.

This chain links TRBV9 with TRBJ2-7; D is unclear. Trimming removed 2 bases at V and 1 base at J, with 10 bases between. There are 14 residues in the CDR3. CDR1 and CDR2 (germline): SGDLS, YYNGEE. The CDR3 coding sequence is TGTGCCAGCAGCGTTTACCATGAATCCTACGAGCAGTACTTC. It specifies CASSVYHESYEQYF.

This clone was found a few times. At the DNA level, this CDR3 is encoded by other sequences in the same sample as well. The gene calls are TRBV19 and TRBJ1-1, with D unclear. Trimming removed 3 bases at V and 2 bases at J, with 7 bases between. This CDR3 contains 13 residues. Germline CDR1 is LNHDA and CDR2 is SQIVND (reference sequence). CDR3 sequence: CASSIGVNTEAFF. CDR3 nucleotides: TGTGCCAGTAGTATTGGGGTCAACACTGAAGCTTTCTTT.

The count of this clone is one. This chain links TRBV25-1 with TRBJ1-1; D gene ambiguous. The CDR3 loop spans 13 amino acids. V was shortened by 8 bases and J by 1 base, with 11 bases between the two germline ends. The germline gives CDR1 MGHDK, CDR2 SYGVNS. CDR3 amino acids: CASSDPENTEAFF. The DNA of the CDR3 is TGTGCCAGCTCCGACCCGGAGAACACTGAAGCTTTCTTT.

The CDR3 sequence is CASSFLGQQETQYF. The CDR3 nucleotides read TGCGCCAGCAGCTTCTTGGGACAGCAAGAGACCCAGTACTTC. V usage is TRBV5-1 and J usage is TRBJ2-5; 7 bases are shared with TRBD1. The junction had 3 bases not matched to a gene; V was cut back by 2 bases and J by 2 bases. Germline V gene data show CDR1 as SGHRS and CDR2 as YFSETQ. This CDR3 comprises 14 residues.

This chain joins TRBV6-5 and TRBJ1-4, with TRBD1 matching 7 bases. The germline CDR1 and CDR2 sequences are MNHEY and SVGAGI. The CDR3 is 15 residues long. The V gene end was trimmed by 4 bases and the J gene end by 4 bases; junction bases not matched to a gene: 6. CDR3 nucleotides: TGTGCCAGCAGTTCCCAGGGGGGGAATAATGAAAAACTGTTTTTT. This gives the protein CASSSQGGNNEKLFF.

This clone was seen just once. The CDR3 DNA reads TGTGCCAGCAGCACCGGACGGATTAGCAATCAGCCCCAGCATTTT. This translates into CASSTGRISNQPQHF. The chain couples TRBV28 to TRBJ1-5; D gene ambiguous. Germline loops: CDR1 MDHEN, CDR2 SYDVKM. The CDR3 is 15 amino acids. V was cut by 6 bases and J by 0 bases, with 12 bases left in between.

The rearrangement links TRBV6-6 to TRBJ1-3; D is possibly TRBD1 (6 bases). This CDR3 has 15 residues. V lost 5 bases and J lost 4, with 15 bases in between. Germline V gives CDR1 MNHNY, CDR2 SVGAGI (reference sequence). CDR3 nucleotides: TGTGCCAGCAGTCAGGGGCCTTTCCAAGGAAACACCATATATTTT. Protein sequence: CASSQGPFQGNTIYF.

The J gene is TRBJ2-7, the V gene TRBV5-1, with no clear D. The V gene lost 5 bases and the J gene lost 2 bases, with 5 bases spanning the gap. CDR1 is SGHRS and CDR2 is YFSETQ in the germline V gene. This CDR3 spans 11 amino acids. DNA of the CDR3: TGCGCCAGCAGAAGGACCTACGAGCAGTACTTC. As protein: CASRRTYEQYF. Combining the CDR3 with reference TRBV5-1 and TRBJ2-7 gives the whole variable domain KAGVTQTPRYLIKTRGQQVTLSCSPISGHRSVSWYQQTPGQGLQFLFEYFSETQRNKGNFPGRFSGRQFSNSRSEMNVSTLELGDSALYLCASRRTYEQYFGPGTRLTVT.

The chain uses TRBV7-9 and TRBJ2-5; D is undetermined. The CDR3 has 12 amino acids. V dropped 7 bases and J dropped 5 bases, with 11 bases sitting between them. Germline CDR1 is SEHNR and CDR2 is FQNEAQ (reference sequence). The CDR3 DNA is TGTGCCAGCATTCCGCCGGCCGAGACCCAGTACTTC. It is translated as CASIPPAETQYF.

The rearrangement uses TRBV2 and TRBJ2-7; 8 bases agree with TRBD2. The length of the CDR3 is 14 residues. The V and J ends lost 7 bases and 0 bases, in that order; junction bases with no gene match: 5. The germline CDR1 and CDR2 sequences are SNHLY and FYNNEI. The CDR3 DNA is TGTGCCAGCACCCCCGGGGGGGTCTCCTACGAGCAGTACTTC. Its translation is CASTPGGVSYEQYF.

The gene calls are TRBV29-1 and TRBJ1-4; D gene ambiguous. The CDR3 consists of 11 residues. V was shortened by 7 bases and J by 11 bases, with 14 bases between the two germline ends. From germline, CDR1 is SQVTM and CDR2 ANQGSEA. The CDR3 protein is CSGKGTGKLFF. The CDR3 DNA reads as TGCAGCGGGAAGGGTACTGGGAAACTGTTTTTT.

This chain joins TRBV5-1 and TRBJ2-5, with TRBD2 matching over 15 bases. The CDR3 loop spans 16 amino acids. V lost 4 bases, J lost 4 bases, and 5 bases stayed unmatched. Germline V gene data show CDR1 as SGHRS and CDR2 as YFSETQ. The CDR3 spells CASSAGTSGGRETQYF. DNA of the CDR3: TGCGCCAGCAGCGCAGGGACTAGCGGGGGGCGAGAGACCCAGTACTTC. Full variable domain (outside the CDR3, taken from reference TRBV5-1 and TRBJ2-5): KAGVTQTPRYLIKTRGQQVTLSCSPISGHRSVSWYQQTPGQGLQFLFEYFSETQRNKGNFPGRFSGRQFSNSRSEMNVSTLELGDSALYLCASSAGTSGGRETQYFGPGTRLLVL.

This chain connects TRBV5-1 to TRBJ2-6; D is unclear. The germline V gene encodes CDR1 SGHRS and CDR2 YFSETQ. V was trimmed by 4 bases and J by 0 bases, leaving 8 bases between them. CDR3 length: 15 residues. CDR3 in amino acids: CASSLTISGANVLTF. The CDR3 bases are TGCGCCAGCAGCCTAACAATCTCTGGGGCCAACGTCCTGACTTTC.

CDR3 amino acids: CASSPFGTGHDQPQHF. For the CDR3, the DNA is TGTGCCAGCAGCCCCTTTGGGACAGGGCATGATCAGCCCCAGCATTTT. This rearrangement joins TRBV7-2 to TRBJ1-5, with 9 bases identical to TRBD1. Germline CDR1 is SGHTA and CDR2 is FQGNSA. The V gene end was trimmed by 5 bases and the J gene end by 5 bases; junction bases not matched to a gene: 10. The CDR3 contains 16 residues.

This clone was picked up one time. This sequence joins TRBV6-6 and TRBJ1-3; 10 bases are a match to TRBD1. Germline CDR1 is MNHNY and CDR2 is SVGAGI (reference sequence). There are 15 residues in the CDR3. V dropped 8 bases and J dropped 3; count of bases not matched to a gene: 7. The CDR3 sequence is CASVTDRGDGNTIYF. DNA for the CDR3: TGTGCCAGCGTGACGGACAGGGGGGATGGAAACACCATATATTTT.

This sequence joins TRBV4-1 and TRBJ2-5; D uncertain. V lost 0 bases to trimming and J lost 1 base, with 9 bases between them. From germline, CDR1 is MGHRA and CDR2 YSYEKL. CDR3 size: 15 residues. CDR3 protein: CASSQDGRSQETQYF. DNA for the CDR3: TGCGCCAGCAGCCAAGATGGGCGTTCCCAAGAGACCCAGTACTTC.

Only a few counts were recorded for this clone. The rearrangement links TRBV30 to TRBJ1-4; 10 positions match TRBD1. CDR3 length: 14 residues. V dropped 4 bases and J dropped 8; count of bases not matched to a gene: 7. Germline V gene data show CDR1 as GTSNPN and CDR2 as SVGIG (reference sequence). CDR3 in DNA: TGTGCCTGGACTAGGGACAGGGGATTCGAAAAACTGTTTTTT. Protein sequence: CAWTRDRGFEKLFF.

The chain recombines TRBV7-8 with TRBJ2-5, with D perhaps matching TRBD1 or TRBD2 (5 bases each). Deletions cut 1 base from V and 0 bases from J, with 12 bases between. This CDR3 region has 16 residues. Germline V gene lookup returns CDR1 SGHVS and CDR2 FQNEAQ. Here the CDR3 reads CASSLGGPSYQETQYF. In DNA, the CDR3 is TGTGCCAGCAGCTTAGGGGGACCGTCGTACCAAGAGACCCAGTACTTC.

The rearrangement links TRBV13 to TRBJ2-7; D call uncertain. The CDR3 is made up of 16 amino acids. Trimming removed 4 bases from V and 1 base from J, with 17 bases in between. CDR1 is PRHDT and CDR2 is FYEKMQ in the germline V gene (reference sequence). The CDR3 reads CASSSHGRDGSYEQYF. The CDR3 DNA follows: TGTGCCAGCAGCTCCCACGGCCGAGACGGGTCCTACGAGCAGTACTTC.

The chain links TRBV19 to TRBJ1-1, with TRBD1 matching over 9 bases. The V gene end was trimmed by 5 bases and the J gene end by 3 bases; junction bases not matched to a gene: 4. Germline V CDR1 and CDR2: LNHDA, SQIVND (reference sequence). The CDR3 consists of 14 residues. In DNA, the CDR3 is TGTGCCAGTAGTTTGACAGGGGGGCACACTGAAGCTTTCTTT. Residues: CASSLTGGHTEAFF.

This clone was detected only once. The chain recombines TRBV7-7 with TRBJ2-1; 8 bases are shared with TRBD1. Germline trimming cut 4 bases from V and 5 bases from J; bases unmatched to any gene: 10. Germline-derived CDR1 and CDR2 are SSHAT and FNYEAQ (reference sequence). The CDR3 has 16 amino acids. The CDR3 is CASSSYDRGLNNEQFF. Written as DNA, the CDR3 is TGTGCCAGCAGCTCCTACGACAGGGGCCTTAACAATGAGCAGTTCTTC.